The sequence of this TCR beta chain was determined in a study of shared clonotypes between healthy human individuals. Study findings and constraints: Sampling involved blood alone; tissue repertoires likely differ.

On this clone itself: Its antigen is unidentified.

In the source study's methods: In the immunoSEQ data, sequences were junction-only and lacked quality scores, so filtering differed. Only in-frame clones appear in the TCRdb table, and some are missing; sequencing was by immunoSEQ multiplex PCR. The DNA was the basis for D and trimming; V, J and clone size are from that table. The table records 450,000 to 500,000 clones, around 80% of them present only once. The CDR3 covers 17 residues. The material sequenced was PBMCs. The source of this sequence is a woman aged 40 to 50 in good health. Some clones in this sample may be carry-over from other donors' samples. This chain links TRBV12-2 with TRBJ1-2; the table calls TRBD1, which could not be checked here. TRBV12-2 is a pseudogene. The chain's CDR3 is CASRLGGTGGTSYGYTF. The CDR3 nucleotides read TGTGCAAGTCGCTTAGGAGGGACAGGGGGAACCTCTTATGGCTACACCTTC.